This is a list of T cell receptor beta chains from one sample in a study of circulating tumor DNA in untreated peripheral T-cell lymphoma. Using immunoSEQ multiplex PCR, the repertoire was profiled, and TCRdb retains in-frame clones only, with some absent. The sample records 2,000 or so clones, about two thirds being singletons. Sequencing used tumor tissue. Every receptor here comes from a human donor with peripheral T-cell lymphoma. Both conserved end residues are part of each CDR3. Fields, in order: V gene, clone size, D gene, J gene, CDR3 protein, CDR3 DNA. The D gene is left open where the match is weak. Size values are once, few and many counts, or a class for expanded clones, and some rows have none.

>TRBV19|few|-|TRBJ1-1
CASSMASEAFF
TGTGCCAGTAGTATGGCCAGTGAAGCTTTCTTT
>TRBV19|few|-|TRBJ2-1
CASSLGLLGIDEQFF
TGTGCCAGTAGTTTGGGACTCCTCGGCATTGATGAGCAGTTCTTC
>TRBV25-1|medium-sized|TRBD1|TRBJ1-2
CASSAPDRANGYTF
TGTGCCAGCAGTGCCCCGGACAGGGCGAATGGCTACACCTTC
>TRBV16|few|-|TRBJ1-3
CASSQFSPGNTIYF
TGTGCCAGCAGCCAATTTTCTCCTGGAAACACCATATATTTT
>TRBV18|-|-|TRBJ1-5
CASSLQGLGQPQHF
TGTGCCAGCTCACTACAGGGTCTGGGTCAGCCCCAGCATTTT
>TRBV23-1|-|TRBD1|TRBJ2-5
CASSPDRGQETQYF
TGCGCCAGCAGCCCGGACAGGGGCCAAGAGACCCAGTACTTC
>TRBV6-8|medium-sized|TRBD2|TRBJ2-3
CAIRESSGRTADTQYF
TGTGCCATCAGAGAATCTAGCGGGAGAACGGCAGATACGCAGTATTTT
>TRBV29-1|-|-|TRBJ2-7
CSVEGRGPSEQYF
TGCAGCGTTGAAGGGAGGGGGCCGAGCGAGCAGTACTTC
>TRBV19|-|-|TRBJ1-3
CASSPGTLSSGNTIYF
TGTGCCAGTAGTCCCGGGACACTGAGCTCTGGAAACACCATATATTTT
>TRBV12-5|-|-|TRBJ2-1
CASTMGGSYNEQFF
TGTGCCAGCACTATGGGGGGCTCCTACAATGAGCAGTTCTTC